Listed below are T cell receptor beta chains from one sample, sequenced in a study of T cell changes during pregnancy in multiple sclerosis. TCRdb's table, derived via immunoSEQ multiplex PCR, lists solely in-frame clones and lacks some. Here the sample spans roughly 70,000 clones, about 90% being singletons. Sample: peripheral blood, taken in the first trimester of pregnancy. All receptors derive from a female donor with multiple sclerosis, enrolled in a pregnancy study. Both conserved end residues are part of each CDR3. Each record gives: V gene, clone size, J gene, D gene, CDR3 DNA, CDR3 protein. The D gene is left open where the match is weak. Not every row has a clone size; where given, it reads once, few, many or a size class.

TRBV2,.,TRBJ1-4,.,TGTGCCAGCAGTGCTGCAACTAATGAAAAACTGTTTTTT,CASSAATNEKLFF
TRBV5-4,.,TRBJ2-3,TRBD2,TGTGCCAGCAGCTTCCGACTAGCGGACACAGATACGCAGTATTTT,CASSFRLADTDTQYF
TRBV5-6,.,TRBJ1-3,TRBD1,TGTGCCAGCAGCTTAGACAGGGATCGTCCTGGAAACACCATATATTTT,CASSLDRDRPGNTIYF
TRBV19,.,TRBJ1-3,TRBD1,TGTGCCAGTCGTCCCGGGACAGCCGTGGGCACCATATATTTT,CASRPGTAVGTIYF
TRBV19,.,TRBJ2-1,.,TGTGCCGCTCGGAGCCTTTTTTCGGATGAGCAGTTCTTC,CAARSLFSDEQFF
TRBV25-1,.,TRBJ1-4,TRBD1,TGTGCCAGCAGGGATGACAGGGGCTTTGAAAAACTGTTTTTT,CASRDDRGFEKLFF
TRBV5-4,.,TRBJ1-4,TRBD1,TGTGCCAGCAGCTCCGGGACAGGGAATGAAAAACTGTTTTTT,CASSSGTGNEKLFF
TRBV11-2,.,TRBJ1-2,.,TGTGCCAGCAGCCCCGGACAGTTCTGGGGCTACACCTTC,CASSPGQFWGYTF
TRBV5-8,.,TRBJ1-6,.,TGTGCCAGCAGCCACAGGAAGCAGCCACTAAATTCACCCCTCCACTTT,CASSHRKQPLNSPLHF
TRBV10-2,.,TRBJ2-3,TRBD2,TGCGCCAGCAGTGAGGGCTGGGTAGCGGGGGGCACAGACACGCAGTATTTT,CASSEGWVAGGTDTQYF
TRBV2,.,TRBJ2-1,TRBD2,TGTGCCACTACACTAGCGGGACGGGCGGGCGAGCAGTTCTTC,CATTLAGRAGEQFF
TRBV30,once,TRBJ1-1,TRBD1,TGTGCCTGGAGTGTTGGTGGACAGGGGGCAACGGGTACTGAAGCTTTCTTT,CAWSVGGQGATGTEAFF
TRBV6-1,.,TRBJ2-7,TRBD2,TGTGCCAGCAGTGTGAGACTAGCGGGAGGGCCTTACGAGCAGTACTTC,CASSVRLAGGPYEQYF
TRBV9,few,TRBJ2-7,TRBD1,TGTGCCAGCAGCCCCAGAACCGGGACAGGTATCGACGAGCAGTACTTC,CASSPRTGTGIDEQYF
TRBV7-9,.,TRBJ1-1,.,TGTGCCAGCAGCTTAGTGGGGGGGGACAACACTGAAGCTTTCTTT,CASSLVGGDNTEAFF
TRBV5-5,.,TRBJ2-3,.,TGTGCCAGCAGCTTGAGGGAGGACTCAGATACGCAGTATTTT,CASSLREDSDTQYF
TRBV16,.,TRBJ1-2,.,TGTGCCAGCAGCCAATTCGACACAAACTATGGCTACACCTTC,CASSQFDTNYGYTF
TRBV5-1,.,TRBJ2-2,TRBD2,TGCGCCAGCAGCTTGGAATCGGGGGGAATAACGGGGGAGCTGTTTTTT,CASSLESGGITGELFF
TRBV7-2,.,TRBJ2-1,TRBD2,TGTGCCAGCAGCTTAGGTGGCGGGAGGGCCCGGTTCAATGAGCAGTTCTTC,CASSLGGGRARFNEQFF